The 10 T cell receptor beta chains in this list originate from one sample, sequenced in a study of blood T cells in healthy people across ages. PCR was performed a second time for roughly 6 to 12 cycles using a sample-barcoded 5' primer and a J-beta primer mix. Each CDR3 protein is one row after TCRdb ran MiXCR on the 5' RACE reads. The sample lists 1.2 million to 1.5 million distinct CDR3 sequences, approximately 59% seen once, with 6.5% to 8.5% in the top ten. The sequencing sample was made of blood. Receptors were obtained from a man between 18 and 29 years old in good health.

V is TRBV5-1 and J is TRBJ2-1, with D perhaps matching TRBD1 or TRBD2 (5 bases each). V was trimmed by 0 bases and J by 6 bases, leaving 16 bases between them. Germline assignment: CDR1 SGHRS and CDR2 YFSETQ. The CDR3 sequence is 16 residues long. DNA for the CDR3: TGCGCCAGCAGCTTGGGGGGACCGTCTAAATTCAATGAGCAGTTCTTC. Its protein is CASSLGGPSKFNEQFF.

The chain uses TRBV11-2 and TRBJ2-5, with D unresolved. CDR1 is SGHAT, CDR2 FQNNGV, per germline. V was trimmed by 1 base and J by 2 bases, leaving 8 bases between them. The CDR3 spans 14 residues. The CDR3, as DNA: TGTGCCAGCAGCTTAGTTCCAGGACAAGAGACCCAGTACTTC. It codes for CASSLVPGQETQYF.

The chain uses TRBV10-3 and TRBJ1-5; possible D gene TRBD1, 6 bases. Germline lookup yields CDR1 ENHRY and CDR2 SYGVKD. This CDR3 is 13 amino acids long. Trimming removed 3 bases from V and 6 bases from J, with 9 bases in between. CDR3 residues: CAISDRGSQPQHF. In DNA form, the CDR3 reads TGTGCCATCAGTGACAGGGGAAGTCAGCCCCAGCATTTT.

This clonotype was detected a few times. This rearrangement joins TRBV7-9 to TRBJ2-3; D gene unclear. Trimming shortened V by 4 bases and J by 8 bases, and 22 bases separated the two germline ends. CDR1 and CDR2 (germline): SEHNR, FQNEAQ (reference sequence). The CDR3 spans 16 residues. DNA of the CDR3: TGTGCCAGCAGCTCAATGATGGGCCTTTCGCCGGGTACGCAGTATTTT. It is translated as CASSSMMGLSPGTQYF.

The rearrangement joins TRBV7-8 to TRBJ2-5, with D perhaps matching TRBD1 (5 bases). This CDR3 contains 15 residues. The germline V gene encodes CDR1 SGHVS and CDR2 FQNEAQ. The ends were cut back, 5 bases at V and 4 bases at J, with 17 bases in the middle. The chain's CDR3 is CASSPRRVRAETQYF. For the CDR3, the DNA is TGTGCCAGCAGCCCCAGAAGGGTCAGGGCAGAGACCCAGTACTTC.

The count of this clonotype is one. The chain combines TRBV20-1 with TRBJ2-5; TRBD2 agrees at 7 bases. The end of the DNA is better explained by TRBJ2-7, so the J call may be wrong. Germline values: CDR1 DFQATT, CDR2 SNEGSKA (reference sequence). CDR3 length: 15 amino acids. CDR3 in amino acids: CSATQRGEPAYEQYF. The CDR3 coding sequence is TGCAGTGCAACCCAGCGGGGCGAACCGGCCTACGAGCAGTACTTC.

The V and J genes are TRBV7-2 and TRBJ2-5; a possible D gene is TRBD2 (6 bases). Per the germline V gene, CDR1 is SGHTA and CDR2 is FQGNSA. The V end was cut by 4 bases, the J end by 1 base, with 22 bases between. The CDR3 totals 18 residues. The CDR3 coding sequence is TGTGCCAGCAGCTCATCTAGGGGAAGCGGGCGACGCCAAGAGACCCAGTACTTC. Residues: CASSSSRGSGRRQETQYF.

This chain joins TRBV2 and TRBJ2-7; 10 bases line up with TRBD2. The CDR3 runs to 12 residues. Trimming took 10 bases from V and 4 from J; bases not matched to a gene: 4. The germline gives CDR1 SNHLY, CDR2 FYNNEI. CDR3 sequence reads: CAIRTSGYEQYF. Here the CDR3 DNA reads TGTGCCATCAGGACTAGCGGTTACGAGCAGTACTTC.

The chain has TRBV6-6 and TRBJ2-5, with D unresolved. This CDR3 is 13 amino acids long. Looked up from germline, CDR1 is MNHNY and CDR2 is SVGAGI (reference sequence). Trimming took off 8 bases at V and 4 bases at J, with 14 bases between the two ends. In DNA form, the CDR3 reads TGTGCCAGCGCCAGGTCTTTTGGAGAGACCCAGTACTTC. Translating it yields CASARSFGETQYF.

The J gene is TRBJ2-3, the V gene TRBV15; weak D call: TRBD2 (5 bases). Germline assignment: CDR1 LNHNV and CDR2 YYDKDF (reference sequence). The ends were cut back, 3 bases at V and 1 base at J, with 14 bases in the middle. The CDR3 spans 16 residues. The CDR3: CATSRDGVGGTDTQYF. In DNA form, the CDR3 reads TGTGCCACCAGCAGGGACGGGGTTGGCGGCACAGATACGCAGTATTTT.